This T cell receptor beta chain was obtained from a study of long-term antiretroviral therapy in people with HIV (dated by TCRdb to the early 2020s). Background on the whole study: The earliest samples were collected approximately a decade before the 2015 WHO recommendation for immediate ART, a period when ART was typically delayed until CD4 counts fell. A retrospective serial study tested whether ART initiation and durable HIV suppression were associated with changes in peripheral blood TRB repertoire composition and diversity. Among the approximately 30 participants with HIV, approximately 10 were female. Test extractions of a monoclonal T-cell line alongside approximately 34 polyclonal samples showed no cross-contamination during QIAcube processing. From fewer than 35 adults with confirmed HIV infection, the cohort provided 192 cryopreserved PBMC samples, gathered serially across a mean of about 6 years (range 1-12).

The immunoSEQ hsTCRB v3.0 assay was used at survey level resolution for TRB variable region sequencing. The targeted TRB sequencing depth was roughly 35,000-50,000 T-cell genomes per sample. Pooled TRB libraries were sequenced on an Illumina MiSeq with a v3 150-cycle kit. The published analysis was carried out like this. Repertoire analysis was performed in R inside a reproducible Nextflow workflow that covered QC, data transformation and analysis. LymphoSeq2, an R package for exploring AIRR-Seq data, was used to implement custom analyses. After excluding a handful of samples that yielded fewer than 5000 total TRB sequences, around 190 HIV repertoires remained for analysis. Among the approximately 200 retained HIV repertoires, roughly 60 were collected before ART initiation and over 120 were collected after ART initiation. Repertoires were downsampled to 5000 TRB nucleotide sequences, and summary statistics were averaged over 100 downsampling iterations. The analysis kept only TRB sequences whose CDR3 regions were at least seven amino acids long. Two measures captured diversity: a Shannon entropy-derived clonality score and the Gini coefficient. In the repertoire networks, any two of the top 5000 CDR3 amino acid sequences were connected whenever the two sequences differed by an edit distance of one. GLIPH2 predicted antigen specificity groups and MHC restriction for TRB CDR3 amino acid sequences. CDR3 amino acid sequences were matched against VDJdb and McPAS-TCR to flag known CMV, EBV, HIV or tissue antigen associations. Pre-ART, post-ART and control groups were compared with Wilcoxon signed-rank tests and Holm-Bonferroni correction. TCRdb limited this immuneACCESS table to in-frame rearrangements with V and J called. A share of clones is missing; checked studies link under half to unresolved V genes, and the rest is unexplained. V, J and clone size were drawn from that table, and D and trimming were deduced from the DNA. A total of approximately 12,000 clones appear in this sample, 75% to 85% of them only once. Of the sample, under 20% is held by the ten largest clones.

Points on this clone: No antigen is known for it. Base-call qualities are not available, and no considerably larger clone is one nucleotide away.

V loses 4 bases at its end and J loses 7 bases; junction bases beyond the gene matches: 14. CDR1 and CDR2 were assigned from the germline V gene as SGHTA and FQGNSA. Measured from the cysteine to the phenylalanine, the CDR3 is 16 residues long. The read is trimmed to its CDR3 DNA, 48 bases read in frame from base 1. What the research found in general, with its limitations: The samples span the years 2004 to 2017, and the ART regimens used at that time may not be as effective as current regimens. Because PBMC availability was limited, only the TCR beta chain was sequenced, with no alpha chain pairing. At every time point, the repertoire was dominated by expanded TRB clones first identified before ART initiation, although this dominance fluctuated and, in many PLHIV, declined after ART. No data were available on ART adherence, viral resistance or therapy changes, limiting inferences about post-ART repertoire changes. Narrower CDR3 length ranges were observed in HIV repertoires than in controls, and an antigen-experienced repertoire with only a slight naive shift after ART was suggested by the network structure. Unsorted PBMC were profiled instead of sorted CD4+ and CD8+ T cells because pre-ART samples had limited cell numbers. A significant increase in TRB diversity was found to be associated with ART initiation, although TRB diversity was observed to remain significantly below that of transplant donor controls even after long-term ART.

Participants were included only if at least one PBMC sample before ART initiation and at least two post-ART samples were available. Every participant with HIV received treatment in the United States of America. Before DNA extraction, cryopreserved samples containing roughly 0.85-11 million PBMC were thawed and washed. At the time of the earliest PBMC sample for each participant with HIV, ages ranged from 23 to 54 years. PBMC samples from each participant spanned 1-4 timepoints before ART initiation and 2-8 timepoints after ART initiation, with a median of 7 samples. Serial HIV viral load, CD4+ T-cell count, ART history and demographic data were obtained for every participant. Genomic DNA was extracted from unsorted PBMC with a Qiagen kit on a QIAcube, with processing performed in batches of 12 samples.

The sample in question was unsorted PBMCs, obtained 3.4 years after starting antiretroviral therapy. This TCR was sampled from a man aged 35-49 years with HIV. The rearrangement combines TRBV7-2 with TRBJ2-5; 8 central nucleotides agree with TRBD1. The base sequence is TGTGCCAGCAGCTCCTTCGGACAGGGCCCTGGTCTGACCCAGTACTTC. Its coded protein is CASSSFGQGPGLTQYF.